The clone carrying this T cell receptor beta chain was picked up many times. Deletions cut 6 bases from V and 6 bases from J, with 15 bases between. CDR1 MNHEY and CDR2 SVGAGI come from the germline V gene. This CDR3 comprises 13 residues. The sequenced template was RNA, covering the TCR beta CDR3 region. HTBI-primed first-round RT-PCR preceded second-round multiplex PCR. TCRdb used MiXCR to reprocess the multiplex PCR reads, holding one entry per CDR3 protein. This repertoire shows hundreds of thousands of distinct CDR3 sequences, about a fifth found once; its top ten account for roughly 6.9%. This specimen belongs to a study of Graves' ophthalmopathy and Graves' hyperthyroidism.

This sequence originates from a woman aged 18-30 years with stable Graves' hyperthyroidism. Some clones in this sample may be carry-over from other donors' samples. V is TRBV6-5 and J is TRBJ2-7; unclear D gene. The sample taken for sequencing was peripheral blood. In nucleotides, the CDR3 is TGTGCCAGCAGCGTTAGCAACGCAGCCGAGCAGTACTTC. This translates into CASSVSNAAEQYF.